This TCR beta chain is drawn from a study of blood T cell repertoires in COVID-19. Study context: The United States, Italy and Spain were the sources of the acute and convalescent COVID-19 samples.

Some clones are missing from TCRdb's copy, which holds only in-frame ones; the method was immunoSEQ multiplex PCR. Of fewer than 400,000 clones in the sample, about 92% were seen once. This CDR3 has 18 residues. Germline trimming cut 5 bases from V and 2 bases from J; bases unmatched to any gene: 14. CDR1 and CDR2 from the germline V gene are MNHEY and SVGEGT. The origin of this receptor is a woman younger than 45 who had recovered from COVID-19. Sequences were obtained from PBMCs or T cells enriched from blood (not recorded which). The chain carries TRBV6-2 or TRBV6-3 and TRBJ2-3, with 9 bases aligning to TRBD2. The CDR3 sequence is CASSTSLIAGDLTDTQYF. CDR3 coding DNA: TGTGCCAGCAGTACATCGTTGATAGCGGGGGACCTCACAGATACGCAGTATTTT.